This entry lists 7 T cell receptor beta chains sequenced from one sample in a study of shared clonotypes between healthy human individuals. Some clones are missing from TCRdb's copy, which holds only in-frame ones; the method was immunoSEQ multiplex PCR. The data contain around 2.5 million clones, approximately 94% of them seen just once; the ten biggest clones take up 0.36%. Sequencing used naive CD4+ T cells from PBMCs. Subset in this sample: CD45RA+ positively selected. The origin of the receptors is a man aged 18 to 29 in good health. Some clones in this sample may be carry-over from other donors' samples.

This clone appeared once. The chain combines TRBV7-2 with TRBJ2-7; no clear D gene. The V end lost 4 bases, the J end lost 6 bases, and 10 bases lay between the germline ends. The CDR3 is 12 residues long. The germline V gene encodes CDR1 SGHTA and CDR2 FQGNSA. CDR3 loop: CASSSGGGEQYF. CDR3 nucleotide sequence: TGTGCCAGCAGCTCCGGCGGTGGCGAGCAGTACTTC.

The V gene is TRBV10-3, the J gene TRBJ2-6; D is possibly TRBD2 (6 bases). The CDR3 consists of 18 residues. The V end lost 3 bases, the J end lost 0 bases, and 15 bases lay between the germline ends. The germline CDR1 and CDR2 sequences are ENHRY and SYGVKD. CDR3 residues: CAISDQVWGLSGANVLTF. DNA for the CDR3: TGTGCCATCAGTGACCAGGTATGGGGACTCTCTGGGGCCAACGTCCTGACTTTC.

The chain carries TRBV2 and TRBJ2-7; TRBD2 matches at 9 bases. The CDR3 length is 14 residues. V lost 7 bases and J lost 4; bases outside the gene matches: 8. Germline V CDR1 and CDR2: SNHLY, FYNNEI. CDR3: CASIPAGGRYEQYF. As DNA, the CDR3 is TGTGCCAGCATCCCAGCGGGAGGCCGATACGAGCAGTACTTC.

The V call is TRBV19, the J call TRBJ2-7, with 10 bases matching TRBD1. Germline V gene lookup returns CDR1 LNHDA and CDR2 SQIVND (reference sequence). V trimming: 6 bases; J trimming: 2 bases; junction bases outside the gene matches: 7. This CDR3 is built from 15 residues. Here the CDR3 DNA reads TGTGCCAGTAGCCGGGACAGGGGTAGGACCTACGAGCAGTACTTC. It codes for CASSRDRGRTYEQYF.

The V and J genes are TRBV5-4 and TRBJ2-2; no clear D gene. Germline values: CDR1 SGHNT, CDR2 YYREEE (reference sequence). With 7 bases removed from V and 2 bases from J, the gap between germline ends came to 9 bases. The CDR3 is 13 residues long. The CDR3 DNA sequence: TGTGCCAGCGGTGGGGTTAACACCGGGGAGCTGTTTTTT. This gives the protein CASGGVNTGELFF.

The chain couples TRBV5-1 to TRBJ1-2, with D perhaps TRBD1 (5 bases). The CDR3 has 14 amino acids. Germline V lookup: CDR1 SGHRS, CDR2 YFSETQ. Trimming shortened V by 4 bases and J by 7 bases, and 17 bases separated the two germline ends. CDR3 nucleotides: TGCGCCAGCAGCCTGGGGGACGGTCGCTCTGGCTACACCTTC. Its protein is CASSLGDGRSGYTF.

The chain links TRBV11-2 to TRBJ1-1, with a weak D call TRBD1 (6 bases). The V and J ends lost 1 base and 4 bases respectively, with 19 bases between them. The CDR3 has 17 residues. The germline gives CDR1 SGHAT, CDR2 FQNNGV. CDR3 coding DNA: TGTGCCAGCAGCTTAGCCGCCCGGGGGCCGCGGGGCACTGAAGCTTTCTTT. The encoded protein is CASSLAARGPRGTEAFF.